A selection of T cell receptor beta chains follows, all from one sample in a study of CD8 T cells in Susac syndrome. One entry per CDR3 protein results from TCRdb running MiXCR on the immunoSEQ multiplex PCR reads. The sample has about 210,000 distinct CDR3 sequences, 90% to 95% seen once. Sequences were obtained from CD4+ T cells from PBMCs. The source of these receptors is a human donor in good health. The CDR3 runs from the conserved cysteine through the conserved F or W. A D gene is named only where the DNA matches it firmly. Rows give clone size only sometimes, using once, few, many, or a class for an expanded clone.

clone_size,d_call,v_call,j_call,cdr3_nt,cdr3_aa
NA,NA,TRBV3-1,TRBJ2-7,TGTGCCAGCAGCCATATCCACGAGCAGTACTTC,CASSHIHEQYF
NA,TRBD2,TRBV30,TRBJ2-3,TGTGCCTACACTAGCGGAGCAGATACGCAGTATTTT,CAYTSGADTQYF
once,TRBD2,TRBV5-4,TRBJ2-7,TGTGCCAGCACCCGGGGGGGGACCTACGAGCAGTACTTC,CASTRGGTYEQYF
NA,NA,TRBV2,TRBJ1-1,TGTGCCAGCAGTGAAGCCGGTCAGACTGAAGCTTTCTTT,CASSEAGQTEAFF
few,NA,TRBV7-9,TRBJ1-2,TGTGCCAGCAGCGACAACTATGGCTACACCTTC,CASSDNYGYTF
NA,TRBD1,TRBV6-2/TRBV6-3,TRBJ2-1,TGTGCCAGCGCTTGGGACAGGCTCAATGAGCAGTTCTTC,CASAWDRLNEQFF
NA,TRBD1,TRBV29-1,TRBJ1-4,TGCAGCACGGGGACAGGAAACTCGAATGAAAAACTGTTTTTT,CSTGTGNSNEKLFF
NA,TRBD1,TRBV5-1,TRBJ2-1,TGCGCCTCGAGGGGGCTAGTTGGTCGCAATGAGCAGTTCTTC,CASRGLVGRNEQFF
NA,TRBD2,TRBV18,TRBJ2-5,TGTGCCAGCTCATTACTAGCGGAGACCCAGTACTTC,CASSLLAETQYF
NA,NA,TRBV15,TRBJ2-4,TGTGCCACCAGCAGACCGGGAATCAAAGGGGACATTCAGTACTTC,CATSRPGIKGDIQYF
NA,NA,TRBV23-1,TRBJ2-5,TGCGCCAGCAGCATGACCCCAGGGACAGAGACCCAGTACTTC,CASSMTPGTETQYF
NA,NA,TRBV5-4,TRBJ1-2,TGTGCCAGCAGCTTGAATAGGGACTATGGCTACACCTTC,CASSLNRDYGYTF
NA,NA,TRBV20-1,TRBJ2-7,TGCAGTGCTAGCACCTGGGGACGCGTCGAGCAGTACTTC,CSASTWGRVEQYF
once,TRBD1,TRBV20-1,TRBJ1-5,TGCAGTGCTAGGGGACAGGGCAGTCAGCCCCAGCATTTT,CSARGQGSQPQHF
NA,TRBD1,TRBV12-3/TRBV12-4,TRBJ2-2,TGTGCCAGCAGGCCAGACAGGGTAGGGGCCACCGGGGAGCTGTTTTTT,CASRPDRVGATGELFF
NA,NA,TRBV7-3,TRBJ2-4,TGTGCCAGTAGCACCGGGCCCCAGAACATTCAGTACTTC,CASSTGPQNIQYF
NA,NA,TRBV6-4,TRBJ2-3,TGTGCCAGCAGAGACGGCCGGCGGCAAACGCAGTATTTT,CASRDGRRQTQYF
NA,NA,TRBV20-1,TRBJ1-5,TGCAGTGCCGGTAAGGACGGAGATCAGCCCCAGCATTTT,CSAGKDGDQPQHF
NA,NA,TRBV3-1,TRBJ1-1,TGTGCCAGCAGCTTACCCGGGGGTTTAGAAACTTTCTTT,CASSLPGGLETFF
NA,TRBD2,TRBV20-1,TRBJ2-1,TGCAGTGCCTTATGGACTAGCGGATACAATGAGCAGTTCTTC,CSALWTSGYNEQFF
NA,NA,TRBV11-2,TRBJ2-1,TGTGCCAGCAGCTTCGTAGACTACAATGAGCAGTTCTTC,CASSFVDYNEQFF
NA,NA,TRBV3-1,TRBJ2-5,TGTGCCAGCAGTTTTTCGACCCAAGAGACCCAGTACTTC,CASSFSTQETQYF
once,NA,TRBV10-3,TRBJ2-6,TGTGCCACTCCCCGAGGTCCCTTCTCTGGGGCCAACGTCCTGACTTTC,CATPRGPFSGANVLTF
NA,TRBD1,TRBV29-1,TRBJ1-2,TGCAGCGGCAGGACCGGGACAGAGACCTTC,CSGRTGTETF
NA,NA,TRBV29-1,TRBJ1-1,TGCAGCGTTAGGGGGGGCGGGACTGAAGCTTTCTTT,CSVRGGGTEAFF
NA,NA,TRBV20-1,TRBJ2-5,TGCAGTGCTAGAGCGGAATCAGGGGCGGAGACCCAGTACTTC,CSARAESGAETQYF
NA,NA,TRBV6-5,TRBJ2-3,TGTGCCAGCACTGGGAGTTCAGATACGCAGTATTTT,CASTGSSDTQYF
NA,NA,TRBV18,TRBJ2-1,TGTGCCAGCTCACCAACTATCGATGAGCAGTTCTTC,CASSPTIDEQFF
NA,TRBD2,TRBV30,TRBJ2-1,TGTGCCTGGAGTGTTTTCCGACTAGCAGACTCCTACAATGAGCAGTTCTTC,CAWSVFRLADSYNEQFF
once,TRBD2,TRBV6-5,TRBJ2-1,TGTGCCAGCGCTAGCGGGGGCTACAATGAGCAGTTCTTC,CASASGGYNEQFF
NA,NA,TRBV21-1,TRBJ1-2,TGTGCCTTACCACAGGGGCCGTATGGCTACACCTTC,CALPQGPYGYTF
NA,NA,TRBV20-1,TRBJ2-1,TGCAGTGCTCTTAGGGGGAGCTACAATGAGCAGTTCTTC,CSALRGSYNEQFF
once,NA,TRBV18,TRBJ2-3,TGTGCCAGCTCACGTCAGGGACCGAGGGGGGCCGATACGCAGTATTTT,CASSRQGPRGADTQYF
once,NA,TRBV5-1,TRBJ2-7,TGCGCCAGCAGCACGGGAGACTACTACGAGCAGTACTTC,CASSTGDYYEQYF
NA,NA,TRBV3-1,TRBJ2-3,TGTGCCAGCAGTCGACAGTACACAGATACGCAGTATTTT,CASSRQYTDTQYF
once,TRBD1,TRBV6-5,TRBJ2-5,TGTGCCAGCAGGACACAGGGGTGGGCATCAGAGACCCAGTACTTC,CASRTQGWASETQYF
NA,NA,TRBV20-1,TRBJ1-4,TGCAGTGCTAGAGACGAGGGACAAAAACTGTTTTTT,CSARDEGQKLFF
NA,NA,TRBV20-1,TRBJ1-5,TGCAGTGCTAGGAAGACAGGTAGCAATCAGCCCCAGCATTTT,CSARKTGSNQPQHF
NA,NA,TRBV29-1,TRBJ1-1,TGCAGCGGGGGATCGGGAAACACTGAAGCTTTCTTT,CSGGSGNTEAFF
NA,NA,TRBV29-1,TRBJ1-1,TGCAGCGTTGAAGAAGGCCCGAACACTGAAGCTTTCTTT,CSVEEGPNTEAFF
NA,NA,TRBV9,TRBJ2-3,TGTGCCAGCAGCGTAGATTCAGATACGCAGTATTTT,CASSVDSDTQYF
NA,TRBD1,TRBV6-2/TRBV6-3,TRBJ1-5,TGTGCCAGCAGTCGGACAGGGGTAGGACAGCCCCAGCATTTT,CASSRTGVGQPQHF
NA,NA,TRBV6-2/TRBV6-3,TRBJ2-7,TGTGCCAGCACCGGGACCTACGAGCAGTACTTC,CASTGTYEQYF
NA,NA,TRBV7-2,TRBJ1-2,TGTGCCAGCAGCCCAAACGCAGGGAAAGGCGGCTACACCTTC,CASSPNAGKGGYTF
NA,NA,TRBV28,TRBJ2-7,TGTGCCAGCAGTTTAAGGACACCATACGAGCAGTACTTC,CASSLRTPYEQYF
once,TRBD1,TRBV10-3,TRBJ2-3,TGTGCCATCAGTGAAGGGACAGGCACAGATACGCAGTATTTT,CAISEGTGTDTQYF
NA,TRBD1,TRBV24-1,TRBJ2-5,TGTGCCACCAGTGACCCTTCAGGGGGCTCAAAGACCCAGTACTTC,CATSDPSGGSKTQYF
NA,NA,TRBV20-1,TRBJ2-3,TGCAGTGCTAGAGTCAGGCAAAGCACAGATACGCAGTATTTT,CSARVRQSTDTQYF
NA,NA,TRBV29-1,TRBJ2-2,TGCAGCGTTGGCGCCGGTAGCTCAGGAAACACCGGGGAGCTGTTTTTT,CSVGAGSSGNTGELFF
NA,NA,TRBV13,TRBJ2-1,TGTGCCAGCAGCTTAAGCGAGAATGAGCAGTTCTTC,CASSLSENEQFF
NA,TRBD2,TRBV20-1,TRBJ2-1,TGCAGTGCTCCGACTAGCGGCTACAATGAGCAGTTCTTC,CSAPTSGYNEQFF
NA,TRBD2,TRBV20-1,TRBJ2-5,TGCAGTGCTCTACCCCCGGCTAGCGGAGAAGAGACCCAGTACTTC,CSALPPASGEETQYF
NA,TRBD1,TRBV5-1,TRBJ1-2,TGCGCCAGCAGCTTTGGACAGGGAACGTATGGCTACACCTTC,CASSFGQGTYGYTF
once,TRBD2,TRBV29-1,TRBJ2-5,TGCAGCCCCCTTATCAGCCTAGCGGGATTACTGGGGGGGACCCAGTACTTC,CSPLISLAGLLGGTQYF